The present TCR beta chain was sequenced within a study of OX40 agonist ivuxolimab in advanced cancers. Here immunoSEQ multiplex PCR was the method, and the copy in TCRdb shows in-frame clones only, minus some. The sample shows over 60,000 clones, approximately 90% of them seen only once. The CDR3 runs to 17 residues. Trimming stripped 4 bases from V and 0 bases from J, with 13 bases between. The germline V gene encodes CDR1 SGHTA and CDR2 FQGNSA. Study results and limitations: Which antigen the expanded peripheral T cells recognized is unknown.

With regard to this clone: Its antigen remains unidentified.

This TCR came from an adult with an advanced solid tumor such as melanoma, head and neck, liver or kidney cancer. This chain joins TRBV7-2 and TRBJ2-6; no reliable D call. The material sequenced was CD4+ or CD8+ T cells sorted from blood, taken in a trial of the OX40 agonist ivuxolimab. The DNA for the CDR3 is TGTGCCAGCAGCTCTTGGGAATTAGACTCTGGGGCCAACGTCCTGACTTTC. Protein: CASSSWELDSGANVLTF.